The entry that follows covers one T cell receptor (beta chain) sequence. Its specificity is not known. Original methodology: Junction-only immunoSEQ sequences carried no quality scores, so filtering differed. This table comes from immunoSEQ multiplex PCR, and its TCRdb copy is limited to in-frame clones, with some not included. V and J calls and clone size are given by that table; D and trimming were obtained from the DNA. The sample yields 2 million to 2.5 million clones, 80% to 95% seen once. With 5 bases clipped from V and 8 bases from J, the junction kept 8 bases outside the gene matches. The CDR3 runs 14 residues. CDR1 is SGHAT and CDR2 is FQNNGV in the germline V gene. The sample comes from a study of shared clonotypes between healthy human individuals. Looking at the study overall: Every donor yielded three CD4 naive, three CD4 memory, two CD8 naive and one CD8 memory plate. Study-level points and caveats: Unshared clonotypes carried lower generation probabilities than those common to all four donors. It was observed that around 5% of naive CD4 clonotypes were shared across a handful of donors.

This clonotype was obtained from a man aged 18 to 35 in good health. Some clones in this sample may be carry-over from other donors' samples. V is TRBV11-2 and J is TRBJ1-4; TRBD1 matches at 7 bases. The sequencing sample was made of naive CD4+ T cells from PBMCs. Regarding subset: CD45RA+ positively selected. In DNA form, the CDR3 reads TGTGCCAGCAGCCTTTCAGGGGGAGGGGAAAAACTGTTTTTT. This translates into CASSLSGGGEKLFF. Full variable domain (rest looked up from reference TRBV11-2 and TRBJ1-4): EAGVAQSPRYKIIEKRQSVAFWCNPISGHATLYWYQQILGQGPKLLIQFQNNGVVDDSQLPKDRFSAERLKGVDSTLKIQPAKLEDSAVYLCASSLSGGGEKLFFGSGTQLSVL.